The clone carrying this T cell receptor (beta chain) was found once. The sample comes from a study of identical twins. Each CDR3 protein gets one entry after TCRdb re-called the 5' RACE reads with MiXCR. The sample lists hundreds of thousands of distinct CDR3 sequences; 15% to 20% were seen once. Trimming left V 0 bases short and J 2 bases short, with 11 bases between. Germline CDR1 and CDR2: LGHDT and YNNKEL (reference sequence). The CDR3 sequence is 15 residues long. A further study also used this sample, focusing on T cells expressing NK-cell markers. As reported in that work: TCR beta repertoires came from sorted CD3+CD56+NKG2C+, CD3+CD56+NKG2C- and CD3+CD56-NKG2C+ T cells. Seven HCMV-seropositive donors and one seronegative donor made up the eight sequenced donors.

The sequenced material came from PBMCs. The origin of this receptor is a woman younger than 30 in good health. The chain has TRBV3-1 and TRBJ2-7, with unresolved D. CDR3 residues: CASSQDPHPTYEQYF. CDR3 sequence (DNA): TGTGCCAGCAGCCAAGACCCCCACCCCACCTACGAGCAGTACTTC.